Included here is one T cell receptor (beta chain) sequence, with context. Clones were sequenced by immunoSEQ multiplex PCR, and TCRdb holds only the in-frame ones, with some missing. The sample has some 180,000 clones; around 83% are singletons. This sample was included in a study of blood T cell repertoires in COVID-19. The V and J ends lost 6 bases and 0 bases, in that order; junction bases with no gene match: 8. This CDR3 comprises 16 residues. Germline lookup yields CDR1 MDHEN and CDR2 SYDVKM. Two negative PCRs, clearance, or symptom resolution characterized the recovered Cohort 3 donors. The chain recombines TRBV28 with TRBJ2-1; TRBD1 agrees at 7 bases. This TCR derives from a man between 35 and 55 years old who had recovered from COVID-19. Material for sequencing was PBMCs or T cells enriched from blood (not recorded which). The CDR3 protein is CASSWDSRGSYNEQFF. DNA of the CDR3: TGTGCCAGCAGCTGGGACAGCCGAGGCTCCTACAATGAGCAGTTCTTC.